Below, 4 T cell receptor beta chains from the same sample are listed, as sequenced in a study of technical replicates of blood from several donors. The method was immunoSEQ multiplex PCR; TCRdb's version includes in-frame clones alone and lacks a portion of them. The data hold about 60,000 clones, with around 87% observed a single time. The sample comprised PBMCs. These receptors were obtained from a human donor in good health. Some clones in this sample may be carry-over from other donors' samples.

The CDR3 spells CASSQQETQYF. CDR3 DNA sequence: TGTGCCAGCAGCCAACAAGAGACCCAGTACTTC. The chain links TRBV7-8 to TRBJ2-5, with D unresolved. Germline V gives CDR1 SGHVS, CDR2 FQNEAQ. CDR3 length equals 11 residues. Trimming cost V 5 bases and J 2 bases, with 3 bases left between them.

J is TRBJ2-3 and V is TRBV7-8; D unresolved. CDR1 and CDR2 (germline): SGHVS, FQNEAQ. The length of the CDR3 is 11 residues. V lost 3 bases and J lost 10, with 8 bases in between. The CDR3 bases are TGTGCCAGCAGCTTCGCGTCGGCGCAGTATTTT. It specifies CASSFASAQYF.

The rearrangement links TRBV19 to TRBJ1-1; no clear D gene. This CDR3 is 14 amino acids long. With 5 bases removed from V and 0 bases from J, the gap between germline ends came to 10 bases. Per the germline V gene, CDR1 is LNHDA and CDR2 is SQIVND (reference sequence). The CDR3 spells CASSPVSMNTEAFF. The CDR3 nucleotides are TGTGCCAGTAGTCCCGTCAGTATGAACACTGAAGCTTTCTTT.

This rearrangement joins TRBV27 to TRBJ2-3, with D tentatively TRBD1 (6 bases). Trimming took 10 bases from V and 2 from J, leaving 13 bases between them. Germline CDR1 and CDR2: MNHEY and SMNVEV (reference sequence). This CDR3 comprises 13 residues. CDR3 loop: CATKQGFTDTQYF. CDR3 sequence (DNA): TGTGCCACCAAGCAGGGGTTCACAGATACGCAGTATTTT.